This is a list of T cell receptor beta chains from one sample in a study of cytomegalovirus exposure and HLA in healthy donors. Clones were sequenced by immunoSEQ multiplex PCR, and TCRdb holds only the in-frame ones, with some missing. The sample includes about 240,000 clones, roughly 86% of them seen just once. The sample comprised PBMCs. These receptors were taken from a young woman in good health and CMV-seropositive. Each CDR3 is given with its conserved first and last residue. Fields, in order: D gene, V gene, J gene, clone size, CDR3 DNA, CDR3 protein. The D gene is left open where the match is weak. The size field is filled for only some rows; it gives once, few, many or a size class.

d_call: -; v_call: TRBV5-6; j_call: TRBJ2-4; clone_size: -; cdr3_nt: TGTGCCAGCAGCCTACAGGGTGGCATTCAGTACTTC; cdr3_aa: CASSLQGGIQYF
d_call: TRBD1; v_call: TRBV9; j_call: TRBJ2-3; clone_size: -; cdr3_nt: TGTGCCAGCAGCGTAGGGGACAGGGGGAATAAAGGAGATACGCAGTATTTT; cdr3_aa: CASSVGDRGNKGDTQYF
d_call: TRBD1; v_call: TRBV10-3; j_call: TRBJ1-4; clone_size: -; cdr3_nt: TGTGCCATCTCGGGACAGGGGAATGAAAAACTGTTTTTT; cdr3_aa: CAISGQGNEKLFF
d_call: TRBD1; v_call: TRBV27; j_call: TRBJ2-3; clone_size: -; cdr3_nt: TGTGCCAGCAGTTTAGGACAGGGGGCAGATACGCAGTATTTT; cdr3_aa: CASSLGQGADTQYF
d_call: TRBD2; v_call: TRBV27; j_call: TRBJ2-4; clone_size: -; cdr3_nt: TGTGCCAGCAGTTTAGGGCAGGGAGGGCACATTCAGTACTTC; cdr3_aa: CASSLGQGGHIQYF
d_call: TRBD1; v_call: TRBV6-5; j_call: TRBJ1-2; clone_size: -; cdr3_nt: TGTGCCAGCAGTTACACCACTCGGGACAGTCCTTATGGCTACACCTTC; cdr3_aa: CASSYTTRDSPYGYTF
d_call: -; v_call: TRBV2; j_call: TRBJ2-3; clone_size: -; cdr3_nt: TGTGCCAGCAAAGGCGGGGTTGGGGATACGCAGTATTTT; cdr3_aa: CASKGGVGDTQYF
d_call: TRBD1; v_call: TRBV5-6; j_call: TRBJ1-5; clone_size: -; cdr3_nt: TGTGCCAGCAGCTTGTCCGGGACAGGGGGAACCCCCAGCAATCAGCCCCAGCATTTT; cdr3_aa: CASSLSGTGGTPSNQPQHF
d_call: TRBD1; v_call: TRBV9; j_call: TRBJ2-7; clone_size: -; cdr3_nt: TGTGCCAGCAGCGAATCCCGGACAGGGGGAAGATACGAGCAGTACTTC; cdr3_aa: CASSESRTGGRYEQYF
d_call: -; v_call: TRBV5-1; j_call: TRBJ1-4; clone_size: -; cdr3_nt: TGCGCCAGCAGCTTATCACGTCTACAGGGCGGCGGAGAAAAACTGTTTTTT; cdr3_aa: CASSLSRLQGGGEKLFF
d_call: -; v_call: TRBV7-9; j_call: TRBJ2-1; clone_size: -; cdr3_nt: TGTGCCAGCAGCTTAGGGGGGACAAAGCAGTTCTTC; cdr3_aa: CASSLGGTKQFF
d_call: TRBD2; v_call: TRBV7-3; j_call: TRBJ2-7; clone_size: -; cdr3_nt: TGTGCCAGCAGCGCCGGGACTAGCGGAGCCTACGAGCAGTACTTC; cdr3_aa: CASSAGTSGAYEQYF
d_call: TRBD1; v_call: TRBV11-2; j_call: TRBJ2-1; clone_size: -; cdr3_nt: TGTGCCAGCAGCTTAGTCTACGGGACAGGGGGCAATGAGCAGTTCTTC; cdr3_aa: CASSLVYGTGGNEQFF
d_call: TRBD2; v_call: TRBV5-6; j_call: TRBJ2-1; clone_size: -; cdr3_nt: TGTGCCAGCAGCCGGGACTATTCGATTGGCGATGAGCAGTTCTTC; cdr3_aa: CASSRDYSIGDEQFF
d_call: TRBD1; v_call: TRBV30; j_call: TRBJ2-7; clone_size: -; cdr3_nt: TGTGCCTGGAGTGGGACAGGGCTCGGGGAGCAGTACTTC; cdr3_aa: CAWSGTGLGEQYF
d_call: TRBD1; v_call: TRBV6-6; j_call: TRBJ2-7; clone_size: -; cdr3_nt: TGTGCCAGCAGTACAGGGGTCGGCGAGCAGTACTTC; cdr3_aa: CASSTGVGEQYF
d_call: TRBD1; v_call: TRBV5-1; j_call: TRBJ1-2; clone_size: -; cdr3_nt: TGCGCCAGCAGCTTGGATCCGGGACAGCCCTATGGCTACACCTTC; cdr3_aa: CASSLDPGQPYGYTF
d_call: TRBD1; v_call: TRBV7-9; j_call: TRBJ2-3; clone_size: -; cdr3_nt: TGTGCCAGCAACTACGAGGGACAGGGTTCAGATACGCAGTATTTT; cdr3_aa: CASNYEGQGSDTQYF
d_call: -; v_call: TRBV6-1; j_call: TRBJ2-2; clone_size: -; cdr3_nt: TGTGCCAGCCGAGAGACCGACATCCCCGGGGAGCTGTTTTTT; cdr3_aa: CASRETDIPGELFF
d_call: -; v_call: TRBV27; j_call: TRBJ2-3; clone_size: -; cdr3_nt: TGTGCCAGCACGGGAGTAGGCACAGATACGCAGTATTTT; cdr3_aa: CASTGVGTDTQYF
d_call: -; v_call: TRBV10-1; j_call: TRBJ1-1; clone_size: -; cdr3_nt: TGCGCCAGCAGAGGGGTCACTGAAGCTTTCTTT; cdr3_aa: CASRGVTEAFF
d_call: TRBD1; v_call: TRBV28; j_call: TRBJ2-5; clone_size: -; cdr3_nt: TGTGCCAGCGGTAGGACAGGGGACCTCCAAGAGACCCAGTACTTC; cdr3_aa: CASGRTGDLQETQYF
d_call: TRBD1; v_call: TRBV18; j_call: TRBJ1-1; clone_size: -; cdr3_nt: TGTGCCAGCTCACCTGGACAGGGCGTCCTAAACACTGAAGCTTTCTTT; cdr3_aa: CASSPGQGVLNTEAFF
d_call: TRBD1; v_call: TRBV29-1; j_call: TRBJ2-7; clone_size: -; cdr3_nt: TGCAGCGGTGGACAGGGGAGCTACGAGCAGTACTTC; cdr3_aa: CSGGQGSYEQYF
d_call: TRBD2; v_call: TRBV5-4; j_call: TRBJ2-4; clone_size: -; cdr3_nt: TGTGCCAGCAGCTTGGAGGGACTAGCGGACATTCAGTACTTC; cdr3_aa: CASSLEGLADIQYF
d_call: TRBD1; v_call: TRBV27; j_call: TRBJ1-1; clone_size: -; cdr3_nt: TGTGCCAGCAGACTAGCTCCCGGGACAGGAAACACTGAAGCTTTCTTT; cdr3_aa: CASRLAPGTGNTEAFF
d_call: -; v_call: TRBV6-5; j_call: TRBJ2-1; clone_size: -; cdr3_nt: TGTGCCAGCACCCCATCCACGGGTTACAATGAGCAGTTCTTC; cdr3_aa: CASTPSTGYNEQFF
d_call: TRBD2; v_call: TRBV5-1; j_call: TRBJ2-3; clone_size: -; cdr3_nt: TGCGCCAGCAGCTTGGATACGGGAGGAGGGGAGGGAGATACGCAGTATTTT; cdr3_aa: CASSLDTGGGEGDTQYF
d_call: TRBD2; v_call: TRBV7-8; j_call: TRBJ2-6; clone_size: -; cdr3_nt: TGTGCCAGCAGCGCCCGACTAGCGGGAGTCTCCGTCCTGACTTTC; cdr3_aa: CASSARLAGVSVLTF
d_call: TRBD1; v_call: TRBV11-3; j_call: TRBJ1-1; clone_size: -; cdr3_nt: TGTGCCAGCAGCTTAATCTTTACAGGGGCCATGAACACTGAAGCTTTCTTT; cdr3_aa: CASSLIFTGAMNTEAFF
d_call: TRBD1; v_call: TRBV6-4; j_call: TRBJ1-3; clone_size: -; cdr3_nt: TGTGCCAGCAGTGAAAACAGGGGTCCCACAGCCACCTCTGGAAACACCATATATTTT; cdr3_aa: CASSENRGPTATSGNTIYF
d_call: TRBD1; v_call: TRBV7-9; j_call: TRBJ2-2; clone_size: -; cdr3_nt: TGTGCCAGCAGCGACTACAGGGGGACTGGGACCGGGGAGCTGTTTTTT; cdr3_aa: CASSDYRGTGTGELFF
d_call: -; v_call: TRBV5-1; j_call: TRBJ2-5; clone_size: once; cdr3_nt: TGCGCCAGCAGCTTGGACGGGAAGGAGACCCAGTACTTC; cdr3_aa: CASSLDGKETQYF
d_call: -; v_call: TRBV6-1; j_call: TRBJ2-5; clone_size: -; cdr3_nt: TGTGCCAGCAGTATAACCGGGAATATAAAAGAGACCCAGTACTTC; cdr3_aa: CASSITGNIKETQYF
d_call: -; v_call: TRBV5-5; j_call: TRBJ2-2; clone_size: -; cdr3_nt: TGTGCCAGCAGCATCAGCGAGGCCGGGGAGCTGTTTTTT; cdr3_aa: CASSISEAGELFF
d_call: TRBD1; v_call: TRBV2; j_call: TRBJ1-5; clone_size: -; cdr3_nt: TGTGCCAGCAAGACAGGGACCCCCGCGTGGGGTCAGCCCCAGCATTTT; cdr3_aa: CASKTGTPAWGQPQHF
d_call: -; v_call: TRBV19; j_call: TRBJ2-7; clone_size: -; cdr3_nt: TGTGCCAGTAGTATAGTAGTTTCCTACGAGCAGTACTTC; cdr3_aa: CASSIVVSYEQYF
d_call: -; v_call: TRBV2; j_call: TRBJ1-1; clone_size: -; cdr3_nt: TGTGCCAGCAGTGAACTAATTGAAGCTTTCTTT; cdr3_aa: CASSELIEAFF
d_call: TRBD2; v_call: TRBV6-6; j_call: TRBJ2-1; clone_size: -; cdr3_nt: TGTGCCAGCAGCCTCTGGGCGGGAGAGGGCTACAATGAGCAGTTCTTC; cdr3_aa: CASSLWAGEGYNEQFF
d_call: -; v_call: TRBV10-3; j_call: TRBJ1-4; clone_size: -; cdr3_nt: TGTGCCATCAGTCCTACAGGCAGCAATGAAAAACTGTTTTTT; cdr3_aa: CAISPTGSNEKLFF
d_call: -; v_call: TRBV9; j_call: TRBJ1-2; clone_size: -; cdr3_nt: TGTGCCAGCAGCCTTTTCAAGTCTAACTATGGCTGCACCTTC; cdr3_aa: CASSLFKSNYGCTF
d_call: -; v_call: TRBV10-3; j_call: TRBJ2-7; clone_size: -; cdr3_nt: TGTGCCATCAGTCGGATCACGGGTGAGCAGTACTTC; cdr3_aa: CAISRITGEQYF
d_call: TRBD1; v_call: TRBV2; j_call: TRBJ1-2; clone_size: -; cdr3_nt: TGTGCCAGCAGTGGGGACAGGGGGATATATGGCTACACCTTC; cdr3_aa: CASSGDRGIYGYTF
d_call: TRBD1; v_call: TRBV5-1; j_call: TRBJ1-4; clone_size: once; cdr3_nt: TGCGCCAGCAGCGACGGACAGGGGGCTATTAATGAAAAACTGTTTTTT; cdr3_aa: CASSDGQGAINEKLFF
d_call: -; v_call: TRBV2; j_call: TRBJ1-1; clone_size: -; cdr3_nt: TGTGCCAGCTCACGACGGGGGATGAACACTGAAGCTTTCTTT; cdr3_aa: CASSRRGMNTEAFF
d_call: -; v_call: TRBV5-6; j_call: TRBJ1-2; clone_size: -; cdr3_nt: TGTGCCAGCAGCTTCCCAGGGGATGGCTACACCTTC; cdr3_aa: CASSFPGDGYTF
d_call: TRBD2; v_call: TRBV2; j_call: TRBJ2-6; clone_size: -; cdr3_nt: TGTGCCACCTCCTCAGGGACTAGCGGCCTCTTAGGGGCCAACGTCCTGACTTTC; cdr3_aa: CATSSGTSGLLGANVLTF
d_call: -; v_call: TRBV25-1; j_call: TRBJ1-5; clone_size: -; cdr3_nt: TGTGCCAGCAGTGAATATGTCCGGTATAGCAATCAGCCCCAGCATTTT; cdr3_aa: CASSEYVRYSNQPQHF
d_call: TRBD2; v_call: TRBV10-2; j_call: TRBJ2-1; clone_size: -; cdr3_nt: TGCGCCAGGGGGGTTGGACTAGGGCACAATGAGCAGTTCTTC; cdr3_aa: CARGVGLGHNEQFF
d_call: TRBD1; v_call: TRBV2; j_call: TRBJ2-1; clone_size: -; cdr3_nt: TGTGCCAGCAGTGAACCCGGGACAGGAGAGGGGCAGTTCTTC; cdr3_aa: CASSEPGTGEGQFF
d_call: TRBD1; v_call: TRBV2; j_call: TRBJ1-1; clone_size: once; cdr3_nt: TGTGCCAGCAGTAGACAGGGTCTGGGCACTGAAGCTTTCTTT; cdr3_aa: CASSRQGLGTEAFF
d_call: -; v_call: TRBV5-1; j_call: TRBJ2-5; clone_size: -; cdr3_nt: TGCGCCAGCAGCTTGGCCGGGGGGACATCCCAAGAGACCCAGTACTTC; cdr3_aa: CASSLAGGTSQETQYF
d_call: TRBD2; v_call: TRBV11-3; j_call: TRBJ2-1; clone_size: -; cdr3_nt: TGTGCCAGCAGCCCCGATCCAGCGGGAGGAGGCGAGCAGTTCTTC; cdr3_aa: CASSPDPAGGGEQFF
d_call: -; v_call: TRBV7-8; j_call: TRBJ1-1; clone_size: -; cdr3_nt: TGTGCCAGCAGCTTAGAGCTGTCACAGCTCCATGTGAACACTGAAGCTTTCTTT; cdr3_aa: CASSLELSQLHVNTEAFF
d_call: -; v_call: TRBV29-1; j_call: TRBJ1-1; clone_size: -; cdr3_nt: TGCAGCGCAACCCGACAGGAAGCTTTCTTT; cdr3_aa: CSATRQEAFF